The 5 T cell receptor beta chains below all came from one sample that was sequenced in a study of shared clonotypes between healthy human individuals (dated by TCRdb to the early 2020s). The library relied on the immunoSEQ multiplex PCR assay. What TCRdb holds here is the immuneACCESS table cut down to in-frame rearrangements. Part of the clones is not present; checked against another copy, under half of the missing clones reflect an unresolved V gene, and the others are unexplained. The sample includes about 1,500,000 clones, with roughly 96% observed a single time. 1% to 1.5% of the sample is in the top ten clones. Sequencing used naive CD4+ T cells sorted from blood. In the paper's terms, the cell subset or site label means: CD45RA+ positively selected. The receptors come from a young man in good health.

J is TRBJ1-3 and V is TRBV19, with TRBD1 matching 9 bases. The CDR3 extends over 13 amino acids. CDR1 is LNHDA, CDR2 SQIVND, per germline (reference sequence). After removal of 8 bases from V and 3 bases from J, the junction contained 2 bases not matched to a gene. CDR3 residues: CASGQGLGNTIYF. CDR3 bases: TGTGCCAGTGGACAGGGGCTTGGAAACACCATATATTTT.

The chain is built from TRBV6-6 and TRBJ2-7; 8 bases map to TRBD1. The CDR3 contains 14 residues. Trimming removed 5 bases from V and 2 bases from J; junction bases left unmatched: 5. Germline V lookup: CDR1 MNHNY, CDR2 SVGAGI (reference sequence). CDR3 nucleotide sequence: TGTGCCAGCAGTACGACAGGGGAAACCTACGAGCAGTACTTC. This encodes CASSTTGETYEQYF.

Regarding this clone: Other DNA sequences in the sample encode the same CDR3. The chain has TRBV10-3 and TRBJ1-5; the D is unclear. Germline V gives CDR1 ENHRY, CDR2 SYGVKD. This CDR3 is 15 amino acids long. V was cut by 0 bases and J by 0 bases, with 6 bases left in between. CDR3 amino acids: CAISESGNSNQPQHF. As DNA, the CDR3 is TGTGCCATCAGTGAGTCAGGAAATAGCAATCAGCCCCAGCATTTT.

CDR3: CASSRLSEGTGELFF. The CDR3, as DNA: TGTGCCAGCAGCCGACTATCGGAAGGGACCGGGGAGCTGTTTTTT. V and J are TRBV4-2 and TRBJ2-2; D is possibly TRBD2 (5 bases). The V end lost 4 bases, the J end lost 5 bases, and 14 bases lay between the germline ends. CDR1 and CDR2 (germline): LGHNA, YNFKEQ. There are 15 residues in the CDR3.

This clone is a singleton in its sample. V usage is TRBV7-9 and J usage is TRBJ2-5, with a possible D match to TRBD1 (7 bases). Germline values: CDR1 SEHNR, CDR2 FQNEAQ (reference sequence). The CDR3 runs 16 residues. V gave up 1 base and J gave up 4 bases, with 16 bases separating them. The CDR3 here is CASSLEFGQGGETQYF. DNA for the CDR3: TGTGCCAGCAGCTTAGAGTTCGGGCAGGGGGGAGAGACCCAGTACTTC.